A selection of T cell receptor beta chains follows, all from one sample in a study of OX40 agonist ivuxolimab in advanced cancers. The table came from immunoSEQ multiplex PCR; TCRdb's copy has only in-frame clones and leaves some out. The sample gives roughly 69,000 clones, about 89% of which show up once; less than 6% is in the top ten. This sample comprised CD4+ or CD8+ T cells sorted from blood, obtained in a trial of the OX40 agonist ivuxolimab. The receptors come from an adult with an advanced solid tumor such as melanoma, head and neck, liver or kidney cancer. CDR3s include the opening cysteine and the closing phenylalanine or tryptophan.

V gene	J gene	CDR3 protein
TRBV19	TRBJ2-1	CASSITLLDEQFF
TRBV5-4	TRBJ2-7	CASRKKDGSYEQYF
TRBV5-1	TRBJ2-1	CASSWETVSSYNEQFF
TRBV5-1	TRBJ1-2	CASSLAGADYGYTF
TRBV7-9	TRBJ2-3	CASSLQIHRAYF
TRBV6-5	TRBJ1-1	CASSYSTRGTEAFF
TRBV5-1	TRBJ2-2	CASSLTANTGELFF
TRBV28	TRBJ2-5	CASTISGSVETQYF
TRBV2	TRBJ1-5	CASSMDRKNQPQHF
TRBV5-6	TRBJ2-1	CASGETDGSYNEQFF
TRBV7-9	TRBJ1-4	CASSSGARKKEKLFF
TRBV28	TRBJ1-5	CASTSSGTYIRPQHF
TRBV7-2	TRBJ2-3	CASSLGSTQYF
TRBV9	TRBJ2-3	CASSRTDTQYF
TRBV5-6	TRBJ2-7	CASSWGPGTYEQYF
TRBV18	TRBJ1-4	CASSPPSAGPGRKLFF
TRBV18	TRBJ2-7	CASSPRDYTYEQYF
TRBV23-1	TRBJ2-7	CASSRPRGRGCPAGEQYF
TRBV30	TRBJ1-5	CAWSPDGLNQPQHF
TRBV6-1	TRBJ1-2	CASTPGLSGGYGYTF
TRBV25-1	TRBJ1-2	CASTTGGGYTF
TRBV28	TRBJ2-7	CASSLGVHSYEQYF
TRBV6-4	TRBJ2-7	CASIQGYEQYF
TRBV21-1	TRBJ2-1	CASSKRTSGRANEQFF
TRBV6-5	TRBJ1-2	CASSYSMFPTYGYTF
TRBV18	TRBJ2-3	CASSPPTITDTQYF
TRBV5-4	TRBJ2-5	CASSQYLGSLKTQYF
TRBV19	TRBJ1-4	CASSTLAGTPGWGKLFF
TRBV28	TRBJ2-7	CASSFRDYEQYF
TRBV5-1	TRBJ2-1	CASGNNDRFYNEQFF
TRBV29-1	TRBJ1-2	CSVEGFGSNYGYTF
TRBV28	TRBJ2-7	CASTRAGPYEQYF
TRBV30	TRBJ1-6	CAWSVGQDNSPLHF
TRBV11-2	TRBJ2-1	CASSATAISTPYNEQFF
TRBV5-6	TRBJ2-2	CASSFRKVETVGELFF
TRBV10-3	TRBJ2-1	CAITGQGVYNEQFF
TRBV15	TRBJ2-1	CATSRAGWGNEQFF
TRBV6-1	TRBJ1-1	CASSEAGTGTEAFF
TRBV29-1	TRBJ1-1	CSVVPTGHTEAFF
TRBV29-1	TRBJ1-2	CSVLMGTGAYGYTF
TRBV11-1	TRBJ2-7	CASSTDLAREQYF
TRBV7-9	TRBJ2-3	CASSYTDTQYF
TRBV18	TRBJ1-5	CASSPGTGNQPQHF
TRBV30	TRBJ1-5	CAWSVGQGNQPQHF
TRBV5-1	TRBJ2-1	CASSLETGNTYNEQFF
TRBV5-1	TRBJ1-2	CASSLGAGYGYTF
TRBV9	TRBJ2-1	CASSGGVAGVDEQFF